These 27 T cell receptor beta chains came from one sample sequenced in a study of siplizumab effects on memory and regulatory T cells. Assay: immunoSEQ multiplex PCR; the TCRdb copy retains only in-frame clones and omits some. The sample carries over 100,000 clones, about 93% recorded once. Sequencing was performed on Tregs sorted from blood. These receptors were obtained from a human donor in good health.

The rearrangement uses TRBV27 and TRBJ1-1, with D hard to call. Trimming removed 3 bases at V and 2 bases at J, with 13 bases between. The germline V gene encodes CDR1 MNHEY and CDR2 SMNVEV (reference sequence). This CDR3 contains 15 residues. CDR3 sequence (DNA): TGTGCCAGCAGTTTCTGGGCAGACTTTAACACTGAAGCTTTCTTT. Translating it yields CASSFWADFNTEAFF.

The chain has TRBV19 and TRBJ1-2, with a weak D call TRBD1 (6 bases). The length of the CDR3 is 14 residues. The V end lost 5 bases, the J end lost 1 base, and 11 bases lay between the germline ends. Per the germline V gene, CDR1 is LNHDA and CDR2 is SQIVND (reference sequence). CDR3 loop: CASSPSQGNYGYTF. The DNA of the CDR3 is TGTGCCAGTAGTCCCTCACAGGGTAACTATGGCTACACCTTC. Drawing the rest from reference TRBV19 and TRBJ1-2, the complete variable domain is DGGITQSPKYLFRKEGQNVTLSCEQNLNHDAMYWYRQDPGQGLRLIYYSQIVNDFQKGDIAEGYSVSREKKESFPLTVTSAQKNPTAFYLCASSPSQGNYGYTFGSGTRLTVV.

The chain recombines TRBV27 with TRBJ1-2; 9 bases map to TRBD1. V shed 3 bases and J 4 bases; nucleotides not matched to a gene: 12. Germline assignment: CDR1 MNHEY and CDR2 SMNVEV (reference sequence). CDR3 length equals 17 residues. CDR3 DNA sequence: TGTGCCAGCAGTTTGGCAGACAGGGGGGGCTCTCTCTATGGCTACACCTTC. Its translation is CASSLADRGGSLYGYTF.

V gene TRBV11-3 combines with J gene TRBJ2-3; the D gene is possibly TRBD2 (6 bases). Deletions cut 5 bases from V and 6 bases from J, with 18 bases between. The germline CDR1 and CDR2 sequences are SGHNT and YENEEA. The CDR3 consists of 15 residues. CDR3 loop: CASSLVLGGADTQYF. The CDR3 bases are TGTGCCAGCAGCCTGGTACTAGGAGGGGCGGATACGCAGTATTTT.

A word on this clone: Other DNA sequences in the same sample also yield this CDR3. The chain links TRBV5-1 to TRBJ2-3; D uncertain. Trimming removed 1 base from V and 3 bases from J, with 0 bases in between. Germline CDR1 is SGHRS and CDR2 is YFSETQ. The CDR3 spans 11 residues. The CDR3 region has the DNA TGCGCCAGCAGCTTGACAGATACGCAGTATTTT. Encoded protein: CASSLTDTQYF.

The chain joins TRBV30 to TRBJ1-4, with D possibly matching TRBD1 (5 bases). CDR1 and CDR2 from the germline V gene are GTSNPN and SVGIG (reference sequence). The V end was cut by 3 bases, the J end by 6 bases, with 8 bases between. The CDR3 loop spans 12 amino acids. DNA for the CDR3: TGTGCCTGGAGCATAGGGGATGAAAAACTGTTTTTT. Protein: CAWSIGDEKLFF.

CDR3 coding DNA: TGTGCCAGCTCACCACCGACAGGATACGAGCAGTACTTC. It codes for CASSPPTGYEQYF. This chain joins TRBV18 and TRBJ2-7, with D perhaps matching TRBD1 (6 bases). CDR3 length: 13 amino acids. Trimming cost V 0 bases and J 4 bases, with 7 bases left between them. From germline, CDR1 is KGHSH and CDR2 LQKENI.

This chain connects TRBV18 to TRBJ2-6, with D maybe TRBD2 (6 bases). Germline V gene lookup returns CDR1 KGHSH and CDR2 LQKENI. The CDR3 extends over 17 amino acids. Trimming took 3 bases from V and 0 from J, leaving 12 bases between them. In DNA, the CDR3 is TGTGCCAGCTCACCGCGGACGGGGGACTCTGGGGCCAACGTCCTGACTTTC. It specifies CASSPRTGDSGANVLTF.

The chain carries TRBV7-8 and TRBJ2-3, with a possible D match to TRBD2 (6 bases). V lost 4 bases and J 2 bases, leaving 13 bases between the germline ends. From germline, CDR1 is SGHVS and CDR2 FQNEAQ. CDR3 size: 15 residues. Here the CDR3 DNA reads TGTGCCAGCAGCTCTAAACGGGGGAACACAGATACGCAGTATTTT. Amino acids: CASSSKRGNTDTQYF.

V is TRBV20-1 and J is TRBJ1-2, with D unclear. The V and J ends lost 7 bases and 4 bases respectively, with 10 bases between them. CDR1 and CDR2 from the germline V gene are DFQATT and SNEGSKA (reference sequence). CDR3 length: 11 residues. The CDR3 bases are TGCAGTGTGGGAGGGCGCTATGGCTACACCTTC. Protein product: CSVGGRYGYTF.

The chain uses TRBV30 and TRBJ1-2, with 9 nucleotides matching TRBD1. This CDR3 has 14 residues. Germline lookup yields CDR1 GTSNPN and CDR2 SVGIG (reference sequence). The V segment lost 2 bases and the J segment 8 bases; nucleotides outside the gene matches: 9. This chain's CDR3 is CAWSIGQGMVGYTF. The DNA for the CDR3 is TGTGCCTGGAGTATAGGACAGGGGATGGTCGGCTACACCTTC.

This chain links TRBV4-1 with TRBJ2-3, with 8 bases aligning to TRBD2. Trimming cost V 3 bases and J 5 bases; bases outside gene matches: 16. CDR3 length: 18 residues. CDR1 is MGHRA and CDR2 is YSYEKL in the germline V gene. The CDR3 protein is CASSHTLSLAGLGDTQYF. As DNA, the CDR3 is TGCGCCAGCAGCCACACGTTATCGCTAGCGGGTCTGGGAGATACGCAGTATTTT.

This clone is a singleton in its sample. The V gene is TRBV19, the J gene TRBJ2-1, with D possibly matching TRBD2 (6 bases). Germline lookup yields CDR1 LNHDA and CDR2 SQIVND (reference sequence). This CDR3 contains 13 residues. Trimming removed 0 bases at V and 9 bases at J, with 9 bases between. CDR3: CASSIDVGSEQFF. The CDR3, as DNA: TGTGCCAGTAGTATAGACGTCGGGAGTGAGCAGTTCTTC.

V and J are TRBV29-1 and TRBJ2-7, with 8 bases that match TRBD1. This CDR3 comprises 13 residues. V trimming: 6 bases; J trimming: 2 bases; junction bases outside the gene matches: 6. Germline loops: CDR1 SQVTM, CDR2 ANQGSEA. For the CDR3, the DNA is TGCAGCGTCACATTGACAGGGGCCTACGAGCAGTACTTC. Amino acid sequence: CSVTLTGAYEQYF.

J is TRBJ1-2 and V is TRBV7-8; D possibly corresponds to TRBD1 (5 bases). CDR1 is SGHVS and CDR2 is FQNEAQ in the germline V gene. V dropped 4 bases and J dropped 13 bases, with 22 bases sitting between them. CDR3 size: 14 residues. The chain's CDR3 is CASSSPTLRGTITF. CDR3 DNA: TGTGCCAGCAGCTCCCCAACCCTGCGAGGGACCATCACCTTC.

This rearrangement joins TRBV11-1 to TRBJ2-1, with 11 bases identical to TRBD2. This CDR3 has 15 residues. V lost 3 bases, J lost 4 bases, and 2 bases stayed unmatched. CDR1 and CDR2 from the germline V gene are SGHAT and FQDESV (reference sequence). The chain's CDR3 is CASSFSGGVYNEQFF. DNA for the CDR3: TGTGCCAGCAGCTTTAGCGGGGGGGTATACAATGAGCAGTTCTTC.

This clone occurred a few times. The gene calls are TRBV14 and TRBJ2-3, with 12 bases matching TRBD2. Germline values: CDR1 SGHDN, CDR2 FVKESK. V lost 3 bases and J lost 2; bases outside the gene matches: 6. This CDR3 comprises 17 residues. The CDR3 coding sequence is TGTGCCAGCAGCCACCGGAGGACTAGCGGGGCCACAGATACGCAGTATTTT. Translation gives CASSHRRTSGATDTQYF.

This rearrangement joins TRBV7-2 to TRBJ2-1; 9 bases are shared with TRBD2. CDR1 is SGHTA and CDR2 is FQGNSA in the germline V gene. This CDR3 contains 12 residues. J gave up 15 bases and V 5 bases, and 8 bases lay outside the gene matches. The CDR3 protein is CASSPTSGRWFF. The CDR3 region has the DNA TGTGCCAGCAGCCCAACGAGCGGGAGGTGGTTCTTC.

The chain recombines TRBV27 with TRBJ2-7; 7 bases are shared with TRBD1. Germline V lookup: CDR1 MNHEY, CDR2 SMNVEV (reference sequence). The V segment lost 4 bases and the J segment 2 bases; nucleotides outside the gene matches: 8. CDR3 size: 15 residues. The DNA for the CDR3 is TGTGCCAGCAGTTCCGAGGACAGGCTCGCCTACGAGCAGTACTTC. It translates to CASSSEDRLAYEQYF.

CDR3 DNA: TGTGCCAGCAGCCTCCGCATACTAGCGGGAGATTCCGCCCCCGGGGAGCTGTTTTTT. This translates into CASSLRILAGDSAPGELFF. The chain couples TRBV4-2 to TRBJ2-2; TRBD2 matches 11 bases. The CDR3 is 19 amino acids. V trimming: 4 bases; J trimming: 6 bases; junction bases outside the gene matches: 16. Germline lookup yields CDR1 LGHNA and CDR2 YNFKEQ.

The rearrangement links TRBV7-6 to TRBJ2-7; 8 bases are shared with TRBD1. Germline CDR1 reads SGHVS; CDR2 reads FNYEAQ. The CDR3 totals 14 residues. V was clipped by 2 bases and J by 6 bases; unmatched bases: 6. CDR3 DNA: TGTGCCAGCAGCTTAAGGCAGGGGGCGGCCGAGCAGTACTTC. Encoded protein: CASSLRQGAAEQYF.

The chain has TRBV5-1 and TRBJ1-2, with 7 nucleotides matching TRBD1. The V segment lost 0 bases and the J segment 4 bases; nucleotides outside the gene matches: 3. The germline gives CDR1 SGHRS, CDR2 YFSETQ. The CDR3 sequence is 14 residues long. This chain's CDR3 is CASSLGGQRYGYTF. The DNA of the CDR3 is TGCGCCAGCAGCTTGGGGGGACAGCGCTATGGCTACACCTTC.

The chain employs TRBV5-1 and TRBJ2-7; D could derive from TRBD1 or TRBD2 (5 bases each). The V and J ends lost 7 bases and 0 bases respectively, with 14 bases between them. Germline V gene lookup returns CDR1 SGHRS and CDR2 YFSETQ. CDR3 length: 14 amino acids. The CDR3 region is CASGWGGSSYEQYF. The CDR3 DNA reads TGCGCCAGCGGTTGGGGCGGGTCCTCCTACGAGCAGTACTTC.

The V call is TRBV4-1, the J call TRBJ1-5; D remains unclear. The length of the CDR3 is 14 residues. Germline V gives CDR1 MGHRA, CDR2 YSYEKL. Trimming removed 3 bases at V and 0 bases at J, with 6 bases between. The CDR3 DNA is TGCGCCAGCAGCCACGGAGATAGCAATCAGCCCCAGCATTTT. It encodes CASSHGDSNQPQHF.

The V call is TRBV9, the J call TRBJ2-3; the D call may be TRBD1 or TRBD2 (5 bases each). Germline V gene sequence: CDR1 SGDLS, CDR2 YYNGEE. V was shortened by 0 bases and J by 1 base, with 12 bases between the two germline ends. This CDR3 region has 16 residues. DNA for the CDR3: TGTGCCAGCAGCGTAGCTACGGGGCAGCGCACAGATACGCAGTATTTT. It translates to CASSVATGQRTDTQYF.

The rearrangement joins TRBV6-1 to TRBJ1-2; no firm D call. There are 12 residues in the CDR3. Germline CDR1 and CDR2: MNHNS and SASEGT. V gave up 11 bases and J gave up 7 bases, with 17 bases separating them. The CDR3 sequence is CAADGPGSGYTF. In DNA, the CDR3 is TGTGCCGCCGACGGACCAGGCAGTGGCTACACCTTC.

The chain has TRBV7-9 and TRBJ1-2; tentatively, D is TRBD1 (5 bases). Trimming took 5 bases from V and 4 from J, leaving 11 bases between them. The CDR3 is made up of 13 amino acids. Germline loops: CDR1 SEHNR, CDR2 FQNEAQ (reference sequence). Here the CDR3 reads CASSQVGGYGYTF. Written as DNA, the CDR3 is TGTGCCAGCAGCCAAGTGGGGGGCTATGGCTACACCTTC.